This T cell receptor (beta chain) was obtained from a study of spatial heterogeneity in lung cancer. Study background: The mean occurrence of each unique TCR and UMI combination in raw reads exceeded nine. Notes on the study in general: The appearance of ubiquitous expanded tumor TCRs in blood was greater at resection than follow-up.

The study tagged each TCR cDNA molecule with a unique molecular identifier. TCRdb recomputed calls from the 5' RACE reads with MiXCR, one row per CDR3 protein. The sample records 45,000 to 55,000 distinct CDR3 sequences, less than 5.5% being singletons. Time point: sample taken at primary tumor resection. Unsorted samples of tumor, nontumor lung or frozen PBMC had their whole RNA sequenced. This CDR3 has 15 residues. Germline CDR1 and CDR2: SGHTA and FQGNSA. The V end was cut by 0 bases, the J end by 1 base, with 9 bases between. The sample holds many counts of this clonotype. As yet, its antigen is unknown.

The sample was PBMCs, taken at surgery. The chain uses TRBV7-2 and TRBJ2-5; no definite D call. The TCR comes from a male donor with early-stage non-small cell lung cancer. CDR3 region: CASSLAVGVQETQYF. CDR3 in DNA: TGTGCCAGCAGCTTAGCAGTTGGCGTCCAAGAGACCCAGTACTTC.